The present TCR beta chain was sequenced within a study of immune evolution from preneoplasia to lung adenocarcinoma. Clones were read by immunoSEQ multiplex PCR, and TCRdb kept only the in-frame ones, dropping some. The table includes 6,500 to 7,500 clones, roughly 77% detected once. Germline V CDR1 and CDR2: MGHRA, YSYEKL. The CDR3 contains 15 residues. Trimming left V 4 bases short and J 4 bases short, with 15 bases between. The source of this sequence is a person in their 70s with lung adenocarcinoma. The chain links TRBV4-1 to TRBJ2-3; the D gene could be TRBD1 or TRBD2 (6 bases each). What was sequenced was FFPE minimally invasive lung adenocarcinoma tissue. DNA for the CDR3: TGCGCCAGCAGCCCTGCGGAGGGGGTGGCAGATACGCAGTATTTT. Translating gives CASSPAEGVADTQYF.